A single sample is the source of the 21 T cell receptor beta chains below, sequenced in a study of T cell changes during pregnancy in multiple sclerosis. The table came from immunoSEQ multiplex PCR; TCRdb's copy has only in-frame clones and leaves some out. The sample holds some 31,000 clones, about 89% seen once. Sequenced material: CD8+ T cells from peripheral blood mononuclear cells, taken in the second trimester of pregnancy. These receptors were collected from a female donor with multiple sclerosis, enrolled in a pregnancy study.

The rearrangement uses TRBV5-4 and TRBJ2-1, with D unresolved. The ends were cut back, 2 bases at V and 7 bases at J, with 7 bases in the middle. The CDR3 is 12 residues long. Germline assignment: CDR1 SGHNT and CDR2 YYREEE (reference sequence). CDR3 in amino acids: CASSFSGNEQFF. In nucleotides, the CDR3 is TGTGCCAGCAGCTTTTCCGGGAATGAGCAGTTCTTC.

The rearrangement joins TRBV7-9 to TRBJ2-7; TRBD1 matches 9 bases. The trim removed 5 bases at V and 0 bases at J, leaving 8 bases unmatched. The V gene's germline CDR1 is SEHNR and CDR2 FQNEAQ (reference sequence). The CDR3 covers 16 residues. The CDR3 region has the DNA TGTGCCAGCAGCGCCGGGACAGGGACACACTCCTACGAGCAGTACTTC. Its translation: CASSAGTGTHSYEQYF.

The rearrangement joins TRBV5-6 to TRBJ1-1, with D perhaps matching TRBD1 (5 bases). The CDR3 length is 13 residues. The ends were cut back, 5 bases at V and 3 bases at J, with 11 bases in the middle. Germline-derived CDR1 and CDR2 are SGHDT and YYEEEE. CDR3 DNA sequence: TGTGCCAGCAGGGCGGGGGGGGACACTGAAGCTTTCTTT. Its translation: CASRAGGDTEAFF. The complete variable domain, with remaining parts taken from reference TRBV5-6 and TRBJ1-1, reads DAGVTQSPTHLIKTRGQQVTLRCSPKSGHDTVSWYQQALGQGPQFIFQYYEEEERQRGNFPDRFSGHQFPNYSSELNVNALLLGDSALYLCASRAGGDTEAFFGQGTRLTVV.

The rearrangement joins TRBV11-2 to TRBJ1-5; 8 nucleotides align to TRBD1. Germline CDR1 reads SGHAT; CDR2 reads FQNNGV. The CDR3 covers 14 residues. Germline trimming cut 5 bases from V and 3 bases from J; bases unmatched to any gene: 3. The DNA for the CDR3 is TGTGCCAGCAGCCGGACAGGGAACAATCAGCCCCAGCATTTT. Residues: CASSRTGNNQPQHF.

The DNA for the CDR3 is TGTGCCAGCAGTGACTCTGGCGGGGGGGTAGGAACAGATACGCAGTATTTT. It yields the protein CASSDSGGGVGTDTQYF. The chain uses TRBV6-4 and TRBJ2-3; 9 nucleotides agree with TRBD2. From germline, CDR1 is MRHNA and CDR2 SNTAGT. V shed 0 bases and J 3 bases; nucleotides not matched to a gene: 7. The CDR3 covers 17 residues.

V gene TRBV27 combines with J gene TRBJ1-6, with 7 bases that match TRBD1. The CDR3 has 14 residues. V gave up 2 bases and J gave up 7 bases; unmatched junction bases: 2. The germline V gene has CDR1 MNHEY and CDR2 SMNVEV (reference sequence). The CDR3 loop reads CASSLGTVNSPLHF. The CDR3 DNA is TGTGCCAGCAGTTTAGGGACAGTCAATTCACCCCTCCACTTT.

J is TRBJ2-1 and V is TRBV27; TRBD2 is a possible D gene (5 bases). Germline CDR1 and CDR2: MNHEY and SMNVEV (reference sequence). This CDR3 has 11 residues. Trimming left V 6 bases short and J 7 bases short, with 7 bases between. CDR3 sequence: CASRWRNEQFF. DNA of the CDR3: TGTGCCAGCAGGTGGAGGAATGAGCAGTTCTTC.

The rearrangement links TRBV4-3 to TRBJ1-1; D not resolved. V shed 0 bases and J shed 1 base, with 12 bases lying between them. Germline V gene sequence: CDR1 LGHNA, CDR2 YSLEER. The CDR3 extends over 16 amino acids. The CDR3 DNA reads TGCGCCAGCAGCCAAGAGCGGTCGGTCAGGAACACTGAAGCTTTCTTT. Translation gives CASSQERSVRNTEAFF.

The V and J genes are TRBV4-2 and TRBJ2-7; 12 nucleotides match TRBD2. This CDR3 spans 18 amino acids. CDR1 and CDR2 from the germline V gene are LGHNA and YNFKEQ. Losses at the gene ends were 0 bases for V and 7 bases for J; bases not matched to a gene: 13. CDR3 loop: CASSQDVFETSGSEEQYF. Here the CDR3 DNA reads TGTGCCAGCAGCCAAGATGTCTTCGAGACTAGCGGGAGTGAAGAGCAGTACTTC.

J is TRBJ2-2 and V is TRBV9; D is perhaps TRBD1 (6 bases). Germline assignment: CDR1 SGDLS and CDR2 YYNGEE. The CDR3 covers 16 residues. Trimming left V 0 bases short and J 3 bases short, with 12 bases between. CDR3 region: CASSVVSAGDTGELFF. The CDR3 DNA sequence: TGTGCCAGCAGCGTAGTTTCGGCAGGGGACACCGGGGAGCTGTTTTTT.

CDR3 in amino acids: CASSRHSGTEDSNQPQHF. The CDR3 DNA reads as TGTGCCAGCAGCCGCCACTCCGGGACAGAGGATAGCAATCAGCCCCAGCATTTT. The chain couples TRBV7-8 to TRBJ1-5; TRBD1 matches 7 bases. V gave up 5 bases and J gave up 0 bases; unmatched junction bases: 13. CDR1 SGHVS and CDR2 FQNEAQ come from the germline V gene. The CDR3 length is 18 residues.

The CDR3 DNA follows: TGCGCCAGCAGCTTTGGGGGCGTGGGCACTGAAGCTTTCTTT. Translated: CASSFGGVGTEAFF. The V call is TRBV5-1, the J call TRBJ1-1; possibly TRBD1 for D (6 bases). In germline, CDR1 is SGHRS, CDR2 YFSETQ. CDR3 length equals 14 residues. V was trimmed by 2 bases and J by 4 bases, leaving 12 bases between them.

This clone is categorized as medium-sized. The V call is TRBV28, the J call TRBJ2-2; 7 positions agree with TRBD1. CDR1 is MDHEN, CDR2 SYDVKM, per germline. CDR3 length equals 15 residues. V shed 9 bases and J 5 bases; nucleotides not matched to a gene: 12. DNA of the CDR3: TGTGCCAGTAACCAGGGGGAGCGTATTACCGGGGAGCTGTTTTTT. Encoded protein: CASNQGERITGELFF.

The chain has TRBV2 and TRBJ2-7; D is perhaps TRBD1 (6 bases). The V and J ends lost 4 bases and 0 bases respectively, with 10 bases between them. CDR3 length: 14 amino acids. The germline V gene encodes CDR1 SNHLY and CDR2 FYNNEI. The CDR3 sequence is CASSAGDTSYEQYF. The CDR3, as DNA: TGTGCCAGCAGTGCTGGGGACACCTCCTACGAGCAGTACTTC.

The chain carries TRBV27 and TRBJ2-7; 9 bases align to TRBD1. CDR1 is MNHEY and CDR2 is SMNVEV in the germline V gene (reference sequence). CDR3 length: 14 residues. V dropped 4 bases and J dropped 2; count of bases not matched to a gene: 3. CDR3 bases: TGTGCCAGCAGTTGGGGACAGGGTGCCTACGAGCAGTACTTC. Amino acids: CASSWGQGAYEQYF.

J is TRBJ1-2 and V is TRBV7-8, with 7 bases fitting TRBD1. V lost 3 bases, J lost 4 bases, and 8 bases stayed unmatched. CDR3 size: 15 residues. Germline V gene lookup returns CDR1 SGHVS and CDR2 FQNEAQ. The CDR3 sequence is CASSFHRGWGYGYTF. CDR3 bases: TGTGCCAGCAGCTTTCACAGGGGATGGGGCTATGGCTACACCTTC.

The rearrangement links TRBV6-1 to TRBJ2-7, with TRBD1 identical over 12 bases. The V gene end was trimmed by 0 bases and the J gene end by 7 bases; junction bases not matched to a gene: 10. CDR3 length: 17 amino acids. Germline assignment: CDR1 MNHNS and CDR2 SASEGT. The CDR3 DNA follows: TGTGCCAGCAGTGAAGCGCTCGGGACAGGGGGCATAGAGGAGCAGTACTTC. It codes for CASSEALGTGGIEEQYF.

The chain employs TRBV11-2 and TRBJ1-2; 7 positions match TRBD1. The CDR3 contains 15 residues. The germline gives CDR1 SGHAT, CDR2 FQNNGV. After removal of 5 bases from V and 0 bases from J, the junction contained 6 bases not matched to a gene. In DNA form, the CDR3 reads TGTGCCAGCAGCCGAACAGGGGAGGCTAACTATGGCTACACCTTC. Its protein product is CASSRTGEANYGYTF.

V and J are TRBV28 and TRBJ2-7; 8 nucleotides match TRBD2. The trim removed 1 base at V and 0 bases at J, leaving 11 bases unmatched. Germline assignment: CDR1 MDHEN and CDR2 SYDVKM. This CDR3 has 18 amino acids. The CDR3 protein is CASSLLPGRGGISYEQYF. Here the CDR3 DNA reads TGTGCCAGCAGTTTATTGCCCGGTCGCGGGGGGATCTCCTACGAGCAGTACTTC.

The rearrangement links TRBV5-6 to TRBJ2-3, with D tentatively TRBD2 (5 bases). The CDR3 consists of 15 residues. V gave up 3 bases and J gave up 0 bases, with 11 bases separating them. Germline V gene sequence: CDR1 SGHDT, CDR2 YYEEEE. As DNA, the CDR3 is TGTGCCAGCAGCTCCGAGGGATTTAGCACAGATACGCAGTATTTT. It encodes CASSSEGFSTDTQYF. The entire variable domain, with the rest obtained from reference TRBV5-6 and TRBJ2-3, is as follows: DAGVTQSPTHLIKTRGQQVTLRCSPKSGHDTVSWYQQALGQGPQFIFQYYEEEERQRGNFPDRFSGHQFPNYSSELNVNALLLGDSALYLCASSSEGFSTDTQYFGPGTRLTVL.

The chain joins TRBV7-8 to TRBJ2-7, with 8 bases fitting TRBD2. There are 15 residues in the CDR3. Germline assignment: CDR1 SGHVS and CDR2 FQNEAQ. The V and J ends lost 5 bases and 3 bases, in that order; junction bases with no gene match: 9. The CDR3 DNA reads TGTGCCAGCAGCCAGGGGCTAGCGGGCTTCTACGAGCAGTACTTC. This gives the protein CASSQGLAGFYEQYF.